These 16 T cell receptor beta chains share one sample of origin, sequenced in a study of T cell responses to AZD1222 COVID-19 vaccine. Method: immunoSEQ multiplex PCR; TCRdb's copy keeps in-frame clones and lacks some. Among around 100,000 clones listed, 70% to 90% were seen once. The sequenced sample was peripheral blood, obtained on day 0 of MenACWY control vaccination. The receptor set was obtained from an adult in good health.

V and J are TRBV6-2 or TRBV6-3 and TRBJ2-2; no clear D. CDR1 is MNHEY and CDR2 is SVGEGT in the germline V gene. This CDR3 has 13 residues. With 4 bases removed from V and 6 bases from J, the gap between germline ends came to 9 bases. The CDR3 sequence is CASSSHEAGELFF. CDR3 DNA: TGTGCCAGCAGTTCTCATGAGGCCGGGGAGCTGTTTTTT.

CDR3 in amino acids: CASSPGGQGDGYTF. The CDR3 bases are TGCGCCAGCAGCCCAGGGGGACAGGGAGATGGCTACACCTTC. The chain recombines TRBV5-1 with TRBJ1-2, with 9 positions matching TRBD1. V dropped 4 bases and J dropped 6; count of bases not matched to a gene: 7. Germline V CDR1 and CDR2: SGHRS, YFSETQ. The CDR3 is 14 residues long.

The V gene is TRBV11-3, the J gene TRBJ1-4; no clear D. This CDR3 is built from 16 residues. The V gene's germline CDR1 is SGHNT and CDR2 YENEEA. V gave up 0 bases and J gave up 5 bases, with 13 bases separating them. This CDR3 is CASSLDPQRRNEKLFF. CDR3 bases: TGTGCCAGCAGCTTAGATCCGCAGCGCCGAAATGAAAAACTGTTTTTT.

The chain couples TRBV7-9 to TRBJ1-1; no definite D call. Germline-derived CDR1 and CDR2 are SEHNR and FQNEAQ (reference sequence). This CDR3 contains 13 residues. V dropped 3 bases and J dropped 1 base, with 6 bases sitting between them. The CDR3 loop is CASSFGENTEAFF. CDR3 sequence (DNA): TGTGCCAGCAGCTTTGGAGAGAACACTGAAGCTTTCTTT.

The gene calls are TRBV4-3 and TRBJ2-3; TRBD2 aligns across 10 bases. The CDR3 consists of 16 residues. V dropped 2 bases and J dropped 4; count of bases not matched to a gene: 6. Germline-derived CDR1 and CDR2 are LGHNA and YSLEER. CDR3 sequence: CASSQSGLAEADTQYF. The CDR3 nucleotides read TGCGCCAGCAGCCAATCCGGACTAGCGGAAGCAGATACGCAGTATTTT.

The rearrangement joins TRBV5-6 to TRBJ2-7; D unclear. V lost 0 bases to trimming and J lost 5 bases, with 15 bases between them. CDR3 length equals 15 residues. Germline V gene sequence: CDR1 SGHDT, CDR2 YYEEEE. CDR3 nucleotides: TGTGCCAGCAGCTTGGGTGCCGGACGAAAGGACGAGCAGTACTTC. Amino acids: CASSLGAGRKDEQYF.

This clone was seen only once. This rearrangement joins TRBV5-4 to TRBJ1-4; D gene ambiguous. The CDR3 consists of 12 residues. The germline gives CDR1 SGHNT, CDR2 YYREEE (reference sequence). V lost 0 bases to trimming and J lost 4 bases, with 1 base between them. DNA for the CDR3: TGTGCCAGCAGCTTGGTTAATGAAAAACTGTTTTTT. Encoded protein: CASSLVNEKLFF.

This rearrangement joins TRBV19 to TRBJ2-2; TRBD1 aligns across 7 bases. Germline assignment: CDR1 LNHDA and CDR2 SQIVND (reference sequence). The CDR3 has 14 residues. The V segment lost 9 bases and the J segment 7 bases; nucleotides outside the gene matches: 11. The CDR3 is CASGWDSRDGELFF. CDR3 sequence (DNA): TGTGCCAGCGGATGGGACAGCAGAGACGGGGAGCTGTTTTTT.

The rearrangement joins TRBV27 to TRBJ2-7; D is perhaps TRBD1 (8 bases). The CDR3 runs 14 residues. Trimming cost V 6 bases and J 4 bases, with 16 bases left between them. Germline V lookup: CDR1 MNHEY, CDR2 SMNVEV (reference sequence). The CDR3 spells CASRPQGGDYEQYF. CDR3 in DNA: TGTGCCAGCAGGCCACAGGGGGGGGATTACGAGCAGTACTTC.

The rearrangement links TRBV30 to TRBJ1-6; the match to TRBD1 covers 7 bases. Germline V gene lookup returns CDR1 GTSNPN and CDR2 SVGIG (reference sequence). V was clipped by 0 bases and J by 0 bases; unmatched bases: 8. CDR3 length: 18 amino acids. The CDR3 protein is CAWSVQRTGGSYNSPLHF. For the CDR3, the DNA is TGTGCCTGGAGTGTACAAAGGACAGGCGGCTCCTATAATTCACCCCTCCACTTT.

This rearrangement joins TRBV5-1 to TRBJ2-1; D is unclear. CDR1 and CDR2 from the germline V gene are SGHRS and YFSETQ. The CDR3 spans 14 residues. Trimming removed 0 bases at V and 9 bases at J, with 13 bases between. The CDR3 coding sequence is TGCGCCAGCAGCTTGGACCCGACCTGGGGTGAGCAGTTCTTC. This encodes CASSLDPTWGEQFF.

The table lists this clone with a few counts. At one end the junction does not follow the germline gene, possibly because of a read error. The chain couples TRBV28 to TRBJ2-7; 8 bases align to TRBD1. The CDR3 loop spans 11 amino acids. The germline V gene encodes CDR1 MDHEN and CDR2 SYDVKM. CDR3 DNA: TGTGCCACCGGACAGGGTTGGTCGTTGGGGTTC. This gives the protein CATGQGWSLGF.

V and J are TRBV29-1 and TRBJ2-3; 13 nucleotides match TRBD2. The germline V gene encodes CDR1 SQVTM and CDR2 ANQGSEA. This CDR3 contains 15 residues. The V gene end was trimmed by 6 bases and the J gene end by 4 bases; junction bases not matched to a gene: 7. CDR3: CSVFGLAGEADTQYF. CDR3 bases: TGCAGCGTCTTCGGACTAGCGGGAGAAGCAGATACGCAGTATTTT.

The chain links TRBV7-8 to TRBJ2-1; D gene ambiguous. Germline V CDR1 and CDR2: SGHVS, FQNEAQ. The V gene lost 3 bases and the J gene lost 8 bases, with 23 bases spanning the gap. The CDR3 extends over 17 amino acids. The CDR3 DNA reads as TGTGCCAGCAGCTTTGTCCCGAGCCCTGCCTCTGCCGATGAGCAGTTCTTC. It translates to CASSFVPSPASADEQFF.

DNA of the CDR3: TGTGCCAGCAGCCAACGCCTAGCGGGAGGGCCGGATGAGCAGTTCTTC. Amino acid sequence: CASSQRLAGGPDEQFF. The chain combines TRBV11-2 with TRBJ2-1; 12 bases map to TRBD2. With 5 bases clipped from V and 8 bases from J, the junction kept 10 bases outside the gene matches. Germline loops: CDR1 SGHAT, CDR2 FQNNGV. The CDR3 totals 16 residues.

This rearrangement joins TRBV7-8 to TRBJ1-5; no reliable D call. V lost 4 bases to trimming and J lost 3 bases, with 16 bases between them. CDR1 is SGHVS and CDR2 is FQNEAQ in the germline V gene. The CDR3 covers 16 residues. The CDR3 region is CASSYSGPGINQPQHF. Written as DNA, the CDR3 is TGTGCCAGCAGCTACTCAGGACCAGGTATCAATCAGCCCCAGCATTTT.